This is a list of T cell receptor beta chains from one sample in a study of blood T cell repertoires in COVID-19. Only in-frame clones appear in the TCRdb table, and some are missing; sequencing was by immunoSEQ multiplex PCR. The table has about 280,000 clones, around 82% seen once. Input material: peripheral blood. These receptors were taken from a woman aged 50 to 60 who had recovered from COVID-19. Both conserved end residues are trimmed from each CDR3. Not every row has a clone size; where given, it reads once, few, many or a size class.

abundance: -; j_gene: TRBJ1-2; len: 13; v_gene: TRBV5-1; CDR3aa: ASSAGQGAYYGYT
abundance: -; j_gene: TRBJ2-2; len: 13; v_gene: TRBV6-6; CDR3aa: ASSSVQTGTGELF
abundance: few; j_gene: TRBJ2-3; len: 10; v_gene: TRBV18; CDR3aa: ASSPVLDTQY
abundance: -; j_gene: TRBJ2-6; len: 14; v_gene: TRBV5-8; CDR3aa: ASSLVLQARANVLT
abundance: few; j_gene: TRBJ2-7; len: 12; v_gene: TRBV19; CDR3aa: ASSIRPGQYEQY
abundance: once; j_gene: TRBJ2-3; len: 12; v_gene: TRBV11-3; CDR3aa: ASSLTGRRDTQY
abundance: -; j_gene: TRBJ2-5; len: 14; v_gene: TRBV24-1; CDR3aa: ATSDPTGTGHETQY
abundance: -; j_gene: TRBJ2-5; len: 11; v_gene: TRBV12-3/TRBV12-4; CDR3aa: ASSLGGQETQY
abundance: -; j_gene: TRBJ1-4; len: 16; v_gene: TRBV6-2/TRBV6-3; CDR3aa: ASSYQLAGPATNEKLF
abundance: -; j_gene: TRBJ2-3; len: 11; v_gene: TRBV12-3/TRBV12-4; CDR3aa: ASSRRSTDTQY
abundance: -; j_gene: TRBJ1-2; len: 12; v_gene: TRBV30; CDR3aa: AWSVYRGGSGYT
abundance: -; j_gene: TRBJ2-2; len: 11; v_gene: TRBV5-1; CDR3aa: ASSTVNTGELF
abundance: -; j_gene: TRBJ2-7; len: 13; v_gene: TRBV28; CDR3aa: ASSLFRDVGAQQY
abundance: -; j_gene: TRBJ1-2; len: 10; v_gene: TRBV28; CDR3aa: ASSGTLIGYT
abundance: -; j_gene: TRBJ2-1; len: 10; v_gene: TRBV15; CDR3aa: ATSRTPNEQF
abundance: -; j_gene: TRBJ2-6; len: 16; v_gene: TRBV9; CDR3aa: ASSVDPAGGPGANVLT
abundance: -; j_gene: TRBJ1-1; len: 11; v_gene: TRBV27; CDR3aa: ASSIQGGTEAF
abundance: -; j_gene: TRBJ1-1; len: 10; v_gene: TRBV12-3/TRBV12-4; CDR3aa: ASRELGTKAF
abundance: few; j_gene: TRBJ1-1; len: 13; v_gene: TRBV28; CDR3aa: ASRPPMGAATEAF
abundance: many; j_gene: TRBJ1-1; len: 10; v_gene: TRBV18; CDR3aa: ASSPGPTEAF
abundance: -; j_gene: TRBJ2-4; len: 15; v_gene: TRBV27; CDR3aa: ASGSTGAGGGGNIQY
abundance: -; j_gene: TRBJ2-1; len: 13; v_gene: TRBV7-9; CDR3aa: ASSPRGLYDNEQF
abundance: -; j_gene: TRBJ2-3; len: 13; v_gene: TRBV7-2; CDR3aa: ASSWAGTSTDTQY
abundance: -; j_gene: TRBJ2-7; len: 13; v_gene: TRBV7-8; CDR3aa: ASSLGGARGYEQY
abundance: -; j_gene: TRBJ1-4; len: 14; v_gene: TRBV19; CDR3aa: ASSFFRQATNEKLF
abundance: -; j_gene: TRBJ2-1; len: 12; v_gene: TRBV14; CDR3aa: ASSQGRQQGGKF